A selection of T cell receptor beta chains follows, all from one sample in a study of T cells after yellow fever vaccination. From the 5' RACE reads, TCRdb called clonotypes with MiXCR, one entry per CDR3 protein. This sample has some 120,000 distinct CDR3 sequences, with 8.4% found just once. This sample comprised CD8+ T cells sorted from PBMCs, obtained 45 days after the yellow fever booster vaccination. All receptors come from a man aged 25 to 40 who received the YFV17D yellow fever vaccine. CDR3s include the opening cysteine and the closing phenylalanine or tryptophan. The D gene is left open where the match is weak. Only some rows state a clone size, as once, few, many or a class for expanded clones.

>TRBJ2-1|many|-|TRBV4-3
TGCGCCAGCAGCCAAGATCCCCGAGGGGCTCTTTACAATGAGCAGTTCTTC
CASSQDPRGALYNEQFF
>TRBJ1-3|-|-|TRBV12-3/TRBV12-4
TGTGCCAGCACGGCGTACCCCCCATCTTTCTCTGGAAACACCATATATTTT
CASTAYPPSFSGNTIYF
>TRBJ1-3|many|-|TRBV29-1
TGCAGCGTTGCCCTCGGGGGCTCTGGAAACACCATATATTTT
CSVALGGSGNTIYF
>TRBJ2-7|-|TRBD2|TRBV28
TGTGCCAGCAGTCCCCTGACTAGCGGGAGGGGCTACGAGCAGTACTTC
CASSPLTSGRGYEQYF
>TRBJ1-1|many|-|TRBV5-4
TGTGCCAGCAGCTCGCAAGGACAGAACACTGAAGCTTTCTTT
CASSSQGQNTEAFF
>TRBJ2-7|many|-|TRBV10-2
TGCGCCAGCAGGATGATCGAGGAGCAGTACTTC
CASRMIEEQYF
>TRBJ2-2|-|-|TRBV6-4
TGTGCCAGCAGTGACTCGCTTGGGGAGCTGTTTTTT
CASSDSLGELFF
>TRBJ2-1|many|TRBD1|TRBV29-1
TGCAGCGTTGAGAGGGGGCGCGACAATGAGCAGTTCTTC
CSVERGRDNEQFF
>TRBJ2-2|-|-|TRBV28
TGTGCCAGCAGTTTAATGGACACCGGGGAGCTGTTTTTT
CASSLMDTGELFF
>TRBJ2-1|many|-|TRBV4-3
TGTGCCAGCAGTCAGGACGGTAGCTCCTACAATGAGCAGTTCTTC
CASSQDGSSYNEQFF
>TRBJ2-1|-|-|TRBV3-1
TGTGCCAGCAGCCAAGTGAGCTTAGGGGAATACTCCGGGATAGAGCAGTTCTTC
CASSQVSLGEYSGIEQFF
>TRBJ2-7|many|-|TRBV5-5
TGTGCCAGCAGCTTAACCACTTCAGATCTCCCTTACGAGCAGTACTTC
CASSLTTSDLPYEQYF
>TRBJ1-5|many|-|TRBV6-2/TRBV6-3
TGTGCCAGCAGTTACTCGGGGGGAGGTCAGCCCCAGCATTTT
CASSYSGGGQPQHF
>TRBJ2-1|many|-|TRBV16
TGTGCCAGCAGCCAACCACTAGCTACCTACAATGAGCAGTTCTTC
CASSQPLATYNEQFF
>TRBJ2-7|-|TRBD1|TRBV15
TGTGCCACCAGCCGCCCCCCGGGACAGCCGTACTTC
CATSRPPGQPYF
>TRBJ2-5|-|TRBD2|TRBV25-1
TGTGCCAGCAGCCCGGGAACCGCGGTCGGGGGGGTCCAGTACTTC
CASSPGTAVGGVQYF
>TRBJ2-1|many|TRBD2|TRBV18
TGTGCCAGCTCTCCCTGGACTAGCGGGGACTACAATGAGCAGTTCTTC
CASSPWTSGDYNEQFF
>TRBJ2-6|few|-|TRBV15
TGTGCCACCAGCAGAGATTCGGGTGGGGCCAACGTCCTGACTTTC
CATSRDSGGANVLTF
>TRBJ2-7|many|-|TRBV12-3/TRBV12-4
TGTGCCAGCAGTTTTTCCGGTAACAGCTACGAGCAGTACTTC
CASSFSGNSYEQYF
>TRBJ2-1|-|-|TRBV9
TGTGCCAGCCAGGGTGCTAGCTATTCTGAGCAGTTCTTC
CASQGASYSEQFF
>TRBJ2-2|-|TRBD2|TRBV28
TGTGCCAGCACCCTGGGACTAGCGGTTAACACCGGGGAGCTGTTTTTT
CASTLGLAVNTGELFF
>TRBJ2-7|many|TRBD1|TRBV29-1
TGCAGCGTGCGCCGGGCCGGGACAGGGCCCAGCGAGCAGTACTTC
CSVRRAGTGPSEQYF
>TRBJ2-1|many|-|TRBV7-2
TGTGCCAGCAGCTTAGGGGCAGGGACCAATGAGCAGTTCTTC
CASSLGAGTNEQFF
>TRBJ2-1|many|TRBD2|TRBV20-1
TGCAGTGCCCGAGGACTAGCGAGCTCTCACGGGGAGCAGTTCTTC
CSARGLASSHGEQFF
>TRBJ2-3|-|-|TRBV2
TGTGCCAGCAGTAAAAACACGCAGTATTTT
CASSKNTQYF
>TRBJ2-4|many|-|TRBV6-5
TGTGCCAGCAGTCCCGACCGGGGCATTGAAAACATTCAGTACTTC
CASSPDRGIENIQYF
>TRBJ2-1|-|-|TRBV5-1
TGCGCCAGCGGCCCCACTACCAATGAGCAGTTCTTC
CASGPTTNEQFF
>TRBJ2-6|many|-|TRBV20-1
TGCAGTGCTAGGAAAGGACAGACGGGGGCCAACGTCCTGACTTTC
CSARKGQTGANVLTF
>TRBJ2-5|-|TRBD2|TRBV20-1
TGCAGTGCTAGAGATGGAACTAGCGGGCAAGAGACCCAGTACTTC
CSARDGTSGQETQYF
>TRBJ2-7|-|-|TRBV15
TGTGCCACCAGCACCCGAGGGGGTCCCGCGGGGGAGCAGTACTTC
CATSTRGGPAGEQYF
>TRBJ2-1|few|-|TRBV6-2/TRBV6-3
TGTGCCAGCAGTAAACTCAATGAGCAGTTCTTC
CASSKLNEQFF
>TRBJ2-2|many|-|TRBV15
TGTGCCACCAGGAGGGAGGATAACACCGGGGAGCTGTTTTTT
CATRREDNTGELFF
>TRBJ2-1|many|-|TRBV7-9
TGTGCCAGCAGCCTGGGCAGTAGCTCCTACAATGAGCAGTTCTTC
CASSLGSSSYNEQFF
>TRBJ1-1|many|-|TRBV11-1
TGTGCCAGCAGCTTAAGGGGTGGGAACACTGAAGCTTTCTTT
CASSLRGGNTEAFF
>TRBJ2-5|many|-|TRBV6-5
TGTGCCAGCAGTTACGGAGGGGGCCAAGAGACCCAGTACTTC
CASSYGGGQETQYF
>TRBJ2-3|many|TRBD2|TRBV27
TGTGCCAGTCACCCTATACTGGCGGGAGAGGTAGATACGCAGTATTTT
CASHPILAGEVDTQYF
>TRBJ2-3|many|-|TRBV4-2
TGTGCCAGCAGCCAAGGTGACCATCCGGGTACGCAGTATTTT
CASSQGDHPGTQYF
>TRBJ2-7|many|TRBD1|TRBV19
TGTGCCAGTAGCCACGACAGGGACTACGAGCAGTACTTC
CASSHDRDYEQYF
>TRBJ2-7|many|TRBD2|TRBV6-2/TRBV6-3
TGTGCCAGCAGCCTTAGCGGGAGTAGCTCCGAGCAGTACTTC
CASSLSGSSSEQYF
>TRBJ2-3|-|TRBD2|TRBV9
TGTGCCAGCAGCGTTAGCGGGACCGGCACAGATACGCAGTATTTT
CASSVSGTGTDTQYF
>TRBJ2-5|many|TRBD2|TRBV29-1
TGCAGCGTGACTAGCGGAGAAGAGACCCAGTACTTC
CSVTSGEETQYF
>TRBJ2-7|few|TRBD2|TRBV29-1
TGCAGCGTTGAAACCTCACAGGGGCTAGCGGGAGTATACGAGCAGTACTTC
CSVETSQGLAGVYEQYF
>TRBJ2-5|many|-|TRBV21-1
TGTGCCAGCAGCGGAAAGTTTCGGACAGACAAAGAGACCCAGTACTTC
CASSGKFRTDKETQYF
>TRBJ2-5|many|-|TRBV15
TGTGCCACCAGCAGAGATCGGTTACTTGCGGATCAAGAGACCCAGTACTTC
CATSRDRLLADQETQYF
>TRBJ2-1|many|-|TRBV5-1
TGCGCCAGCAGCTTGGGGGGCACCGGGCTTTACAATGAGCAGTTCTTC
CASSLGGTGLYNEQFF
>TRBJ2-7|many|-|TRBV2
TGTGCCAGCGGCGACCGGAGGGGGGTCTACGAGCAGTACTTC
CASGDRRGVYEQYF
>TRBJ1-1|many|-|TRBV12-3/TRBV12-4
TGTGCCAGCAGTTTGGGGGAGACTGAAGCTTTCTTT
CASSLGETEAFF
>TRBJ2-1|many|-|TRBV4-3
TGCGCCAGCAGCCAAGATGGTGAAGGCAATGAGCAGTTCTTC
CASSQDGEGNEQFF
>TRBJ2-4|many|-|TRBV11-2
TGTGCCAGCAGCTTAGCGACAGGCCGAGCAAAAAACATTCAGTACTTC
CASSLATGRAKNIQYF
>TRBJ1-4|few|TRBD1|TRBV20-1
TGCAGTGCTGCAGCAGGGACAGGGATGGCTAATGAAAAACTGTTTTTT
CSAAAGTGMANEKLFF
>TRBJ2-1|many|TRBD2|TRBV7-8
TGTGCCAGCAGCCTCCGACTAGCCGGCCAGCAGTTCTTC
CASSLRLAGQQFF
>TRBJ2-7|many|-|TRBV30
TGTGCCTGGAGAGTGGACAGTTACGAGCAGTACTTC
CAWRVDSYEQYF
>TRBJ2-2|-|-|TRBV5-6
TGTGCCAGCAGCCCACCGGGCCCCCTTGGTCTTGGGGAGCAGTTTTTT
CASSPPGPLGLGEQFF
>TRBJ1-1|many|-|TRBV12-3/TRBV12-4
TGTGCCAGCGGGAACACAGGGATGGGCACTGAAGCTTTCTTT
CASGNTGMGTEAFF